These 18 T cell receptor beta chains share one sample of origin, sequenced in a study of blood T cell repertoires in COVID-19. Only in-frame clones appear in the TCRdb table, and some are missing; sequencing was by immunoSEQ multiplex PCR. The sample lists some 300,000 clones, just under 90% occurring once. Specimen: peripheral blood. These receptors came from a woman aged 45-60 years with COVID-19, enrolled during active disease.

The chain has TRBV19 and TRBJ2-2; 13 bases line up with TRBD2. The CDR3 is 13 amino acids. The germline CDR1 and CDR2 sequences are LNHDA and SQIVND (reference sequence). The CDR3 region has the DNA TGTGCGGGACTAGCGGGAAAGTCCGGGGAGCTGTTTTTT. It encodes CAGLAGKSGELFF. Full variable domain (missing parts from reference TRBV19 and TRBJ2-2): DGGITQSPKYLFRKEGQNVTLSCEQNLNHDAMYWYRQDPGQGLRLIYYSQIVNDFQKGDIAEGYSVSREKKESFPLTVTSAQKNPTAFYLCAGLAGKSGELFFGEGSRLTVL.

This chain links TRBV11-2 with TRBJ2-2; 12 nucleotides align to TRBD2. CDR3 length equals 18 residues. V lost 4 bases to trimming and J lost 7 bases; unmatched junction nucleotides: 13. CDR1 is SGHAT and CDR2 is FQNNGV in the germline V gene. CDR3 DNA: TGTGCCAGCAGCTCATTAATTATACTAGCGGGAGGCGTCGGGGAGCTGTTTTTT. It specifies CASSSLIILAGGVGELFF.

The rearrangement uses TRBV29-1 and TRBJ1-1, with a tentative D call TRBD1 (6 bases). There are 13 residues in the CDR3. The V gene lost 7 bases and the J gene lost 1 base, with 13 bases spanning the gap. Per the germline V gene, CDR1 is SQVTM and CDR2 is ANQGSEA. The CDR3, as DNA: TGCAGCGCCACCCGGACAGAGAACACTGAAGCTTTCTTT. It specifies CSATRTENTEAFF.

The chain links TRBV10-3 to TRBJ2-3, with 7 bases identical to TRBD2. The length of the CDR3 is 14 residues. Germline CDR1 reads ENHRY; CDR2 reads SYGVKD. V lost 7 bases to trimming and J lost 2 bases; unmatched junction nucleotides: 6. The CDR3 sequence is CAIMPSGDTDTQYF. CDR3 coding DNA: TGTGCCATCATGCCTAGCGGAGACACAGATACGCAGTATTTT.

This chain uses TRBV3-1 (or the pseudogene TRBV3-2) with TRBJ2-2; a possible D gene is TRBD1 (6 bases). The CDR3 has 14 residues. CDR1 and CDR2 (germline): LGHDT, YNNKEL (reference sequence). The V end lost 7 bases, the J end lost 4 bases, and 13 bases lay between the germline ends. The DNA for the CDR3 is TGTGCCAGCATGCCATTAGGGGGCACCGGGGAGCTGTTTTTT. Encoded protein: CASMPLGGTGELFF.

The chain joins TRBV2 to TRBJ2-5, with D perhaps matching TRBD1 (5 bases). V shed 1 base and J shed 4 bases, with 13 bases lying between them. The germline gives CDR1 SNHLY, CDR2 FYNNEI. This CDR3 spans 15 amino acids. Here the CDR3 DNA reads TGTGCCAGCAGTGAAGGGACAAATTCGGGAGAGACCCAGTACTTC. Translating gives CASSEGTNSGETQYF.

The chain links TRBV27 to TRBJ1-1; D might be TRBD1 (5 bases). Trimming left V 3 bases short and J 3 bases short, with 11 bases between. The CDR3 loop spans 14 amino acids. The germline V gene encodes CDR1 MNHEY and CDR2 SMNVEV (reference sequence). The CDR3 is CASSFDSSYTEAFF. The CDR3 DNA reads as TGTGCCAGCAGTTTTGACAGTTCTTACACTGAAGCTTTCTTT.

V usage is TRBV4-2 and J usage is TRBJ2-1; 8 positions agree with TRBD2. Per the germline V gene, CDR1 is LGHNA and CDR2 is YNFKEQ. J gave up 2 bases and V 2 bases, and 8 bases lay outside the gene matches. CDR3 length: 17 residues. Here the CDR3 reads CASSQLGGGTTYNEQFF. CDR3 DNA: TGTGCCAGCAGCCAACTTGGCGGGGGGACTACCTACAATGAGCAGTTCTTC.

The J gene is TRBJ1-2, the V gene TRBV15; 12 bases are shared with TRBD1. CDR3 length equals 14 residues. V was clipped by 5 bases and J by 8 bases; unmatched bases: 6. CDR1 LNHNV and CDR2 YYDKDF come from the germline V gene (reference sequence). The CDR3, as DNA: TGTGCCACCAGCGGGGACAGGGGGCGCGGCGGCTACACCTTC. Amino acids: CATSGDRGRGGYTF.

The chain joins TRBV20-1 to TRBJ1-1; no definite D call. The CDR3 contains 14 residues. Germline CDR1 reads DFQATT; CDR2 reads SNEGSKA (reference sequence). V gave up 3 bases and J gave up 7 bases, with 18 bases separating them. The CDR3 is CSASRALRRDEAFF. The CDR3 DNA sequence: TGCAGTGCTAGTCGGGCCTTAAGGAGGGATGAAGCTTTCTTT.

This chain connects TRBV4-1 to TRBJ2-6; 8 bases map to TRBD1. Germline V CDR1 and CDR2: MGHRA, YSYEKL. V was pared by 1 base and J by 2 bases, with 10 bases of the junction left unmatched. The CDR3 is 19 residues long. CDR3 region: CASSQGRTGLVAGANVLTF. CDR3 bases: TGCGCCAGCAGCCAAGGTCGGACAGGGCTGGTTGCTGGGGCCAACGTCCTGACTTTC.

The chain has TRBV7-9 and TRBJ1-4; 8 bases agree with TRBD1. The CDR3 is 16 amino acids. The germline V gene encodes CDR1 SEHNR and CDR2 FQNEAQ (reference sequence). V was clipped by 1 base and J by 4 bases; unmatched bases: 5. The CDR3 is CASSLDGGQGNEKLFF. In DNA form, the CDR3 reads TGTGCCAGCAGCTTAGATGGCGGACAGGGTAATGAAAAACTGTTTTTT.

V gene TRBV9 combines with J gene TRBJ2-1; TRBD1 agrees at 9 bases. Germline CDR1 is SGDLS and CDR2 is YYNGEE. J gave up 7 bases and V 2 bases, and 7 bases lay outside the gene matches. The CDR3 length is 15 residues. CDR3 coding DNA: TGTGCCAGCAGCGTCACAGGGGGCGCTTGGAATGAGCAGTTCTTC. This translates into CASSVTGGAWNEQFF.

The CDR3 nucleotides are TGTGCCAGCAGTGAGATCGGGAGCTCCTACAATGAGCAGTTCTTC. Its translation is CASSEIGSSYNEQFF. The chain couples TRBV25-1 to TRBJ2-1, with D tentatively TRBD2 (6 bases). V was cut by 3 bases and J by 0 bases, with 9 bases left in between. The CDR3 totals 15 residues. Germline V gene data show CDR1 as MGHDK and CDR2 as SYGVNS.

The chain couples TRBV6-1 to TRBJ1-1, with a weak D call TRBD1 (5 bases). V was cut by 2 bases and J by 12 bases, with 13 bases left in between. The CDR3 covers 12 residues. The germline V gene has CDR1 MNHNS and CDR2 SASEGT. The CDR3 reads CASSELGRASFF. CDR3 sequence (DNA): TGTGCCAGCAGTGAACTGGGCAGGGCCTCTTTCTTT.

The CDR3 loop reads CASSMGLTYNSPLHF. The CDR3 DNA follows: TGTGCCAGTAGTATGGGACTCACCTATAATTCACCCCTCCACTTT. This chain joins TRBV19 and TRBJ1-6; a possible D gene is TRBD1 (5 bases). The CDR3 has 15 residues. V lost 3 bases, J lost 2 bases, and 8 bases lay in between. CDR1 is LNHDA, CDR2 SQIVND, per germline (reference sequence).

V gene TRBV6-5 combines with J gene TRBJ1-4; 11 nucleotides align to TRBD1. This CDR3 is built from 15 residues. CDR1 and CDR2 from the germline V gene are MNHEY and SVGAGI. V gave up 6 bases and J gave up 7 bases; unmatched junction bases: 7. This CDR3 reads CASRTPGQGVEKLFF. The CDR3 DNA reads as TGTGCCAGCAGGACCCCGGGACAGGGGGTTGAAAAACTGTTTTTT.

The rearrangement uses TRBV18 and TRBJ2-7; 8 nucleotides agree with TRBD1. The J segment lost 2 bases and the V segment lost 5 bases, leaving 8 bases of the junction unmatched. The CDR3 consists of 15 residues. Germline CDR1 reads KGHSH; CDR2 reads LQKENI. The CDR3: CASSGGQVGTYEQYF. The CDR3 DNA is TGTGCCAGCTCAGGGGGACAGGTAGGGACCTACGAGCAGTACTTC. Combining the CDR3 with reference TRBV18 and TRBJ2-7 gives the whole variable domain NAGVMQNPRHLVRRRGQEARLRCSPMKGHSHVYWYRQLPEEGLKFMVYLQKENIIDESGMPKERFSAEFPKEGPSILRIQQVVRGDSAAYFCASSGGQVGTYEQYFGPGTRLTVT.